Included here is one TCR beta chain sequence, with context. Regarding time point: 2014-2015 season, pre-vaccination. Each time point used about 35 to 110 mL of blood. Losses at the gene ends were 6 bases for V and 6 bases for J; bases not matched to a gene: 7. Germline CDR1 SNHLY, CDR2 FYNNEI. This CDR3 is 14 amino acids long. Method: immunoSEQ multiplex PCR; TCRdb's copy keeps in-frame clones and lacks some. The sample yields 27,000 or so clones, 70% to 90% seen once. These data come from a study of follicular helper T cells after annual influenza vaccination. Study-level information: After each seasonal flu vaccination, blood came on days 0, 7 and 28.

V gene TRBV2 combines with J gene TRBJ2-3, with TRBD2 identical over 9 bases. The material sequenced was CXCR5+ CD38- circulating T follicular helper cells from blood, taken on the day of influenza vaccination. Sample subset: circulating Tfh, non-naive CD4+CXCR5+PD-1+ (ICOS+CD38+ or ICOS-CD38-). This clonotype was sampled from an adult who received the influenza vaccine. The CDR3 reads CASRLLAGSDTQYF. In DNA, the CDR3 is TGTGCCAGCAGGCTTCTAGCGGGAAGTGATACGCAGTATTTT.